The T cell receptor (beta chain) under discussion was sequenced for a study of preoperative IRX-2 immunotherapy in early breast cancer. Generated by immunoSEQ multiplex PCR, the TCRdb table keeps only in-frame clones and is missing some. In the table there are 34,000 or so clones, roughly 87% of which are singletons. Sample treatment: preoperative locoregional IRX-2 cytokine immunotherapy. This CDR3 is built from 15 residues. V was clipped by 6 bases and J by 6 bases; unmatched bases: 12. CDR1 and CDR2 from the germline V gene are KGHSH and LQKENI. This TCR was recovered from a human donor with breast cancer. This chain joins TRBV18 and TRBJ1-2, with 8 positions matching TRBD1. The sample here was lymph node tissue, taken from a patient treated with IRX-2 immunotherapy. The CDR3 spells CASSGDIRTGNGYTF. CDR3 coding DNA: TGTGCCAGCTCGGGGGATATTAGGACAGGGAATGGCTACACCTTC.